These 27 T cell receptor beta chains were sequenced from one sample in a study of radiation and T cells in renal cell carcinoma (dated by TCRdb to 2018 to 2021). The time point label for this specimen denotes: baseline pretreatment blood. Interpreted using the paper, the treatment or condition label stands for: 15 Gy SBRT to primary tumor, nephrectomy 4 weeks later. Library construction relied on the immunoSEQ multiplex PCR assay. TCRdb carries this immuneACCESS record with in-frame sequences only. Its versions omit some clonotypes, under half of them owing to an unresolved V gene in the studies checked, with the rest unexplained. In all, the sample holds approximately 63,000 clones, and 60% to 85% of those were seen once. 6% to 9.5% of the sample lies in the top ten. The sequencing used blood, collected from a patient whose treatment included radiotherapy and nephrectomy. Receptor source: a man in his 60s with renal cell carcinoma.

The J gene is TRBJ2-1, the V gene TRBV6-1; D remains ambiguous. Deletions cut 6 bases from V and 2 bases from J, with 2 bases between. Germline V gene sequence: CDR1 MNHNS, CDR2 SASEGT. The CDR3 has 11 amino acids. The CDR3 region is CASSPYNEQFF. CDR3 sequence (DNA): TGTGCCAGCAGCCCCTACAATGAGCAGTTCTTC.

The chain combines TRBV7-9 with TRBJ2-7, with D unresolved. The CDR3 spans 15 residues. Between the trimmed V and J ends, which lost 0 bases and 3 bases, there was a span of 12 bases. Germline V lookup: CDR1 SEHNR, CDR2 FQNEAQ (reference sequence). In DNA, the CDR3 is TGTGCCAGCAGCTTAGCGGACGGATCCATCTACGAGCAGTACGTC. It yields the protein CASSLADGSIYEQYV.

The rearrangement uses TRBV4-3 and TRBJ2-7; either TRBD1 or TRBD2 may fit D (5 bases each). Germline V gene lookup returns CDR1 LGHNA and CDR2 YSLEER. The CDR3 runs 17 residues. V was cut by 3 bases and J by 3 bases, with 21 bases left in between. The CDR3 DNA reads as TGCGCCAGCAGCCAGTTTACTTTCGGGGCGGAGAACTACGAGCAGTACTTC. Translated, it gives CASSQFTFGAENYEQYF.

The rearrangement joins TRBV19 to TRBJ1-2; 8 nucleotides agree with TRBD1. The CDR3 sequence is 14 residues long. V shed 7 bases, J shed 4 bases, and the junction held 8 bases outside the gene matches. Looked up from germline, CDR1 is LNHDA and CDR2 is SQIVND (reference sequence). CDR3 sequence: CASTHRGNPYGYTF. DNA for the CDR3: TGTGCCAGTACCCACAGGGGGAATCCCTATGGCTACACCTTC. Full variable domain (outside the CDR3, taken from reference TRBV19 and TRBJ1-2): DGGITQSPKYLFRKEGQNVTLSCEQNLNHDAMYWYRQDPGQGLRLIYYSQIVNDFQKGDIAEGYSVSREKKESFPLTVTSAQKNPTAFYLCASTHRGNPYGYTFGSGTRLTVV.

Written as DNA, the CDR3 is TGTGCCAGCAGGCGGGGGCGATCACCCCTCCACTTT. Translation: CASRRGRSPLHF. The rearrangement links TRBV27 to TRBJ1-6, with a tentative D call TRBD1 (6 bases). V lost 6 bases to trimming and J lost 10 bases, with 10 bases between them. Per the germline V gene, CDR1 is MNHEY and CDR2 is SMNVEV (reference sequence). The CDR3 sequence is 12 residues long.

This chain links TRBV19 with TRBJ1-5, with TRBD1 as a possible D gene (6 bases). The CDR3 is made up of 15 amino acids. CDR1 LNHDA and CDR2 SQIVND come from the germline V gene (reference sequence). The V end lost 5 bases, the J end lost 5 bases, and 16 bases lay between the germline ends. CDR3 protein: CASSRTDGYDQPQHF. For the CDR3, the DNA is TGTGCCAGTAGTCGGACAGACGGATATGATCAGCCCCAGCATTTT.

V and J are TRBV15 and TRBJ2-1; unclear D gene. The CDR3 covers 15 residues. The germline V gene has CDR1 LNHNV and CDR2 YYDKDF (reference sequence). V was cut by 4 bases and J by 0 bases, with 10 bases left in between. The CDR3 loop is CATSNTTFSYNEQFF. As DNA, the CDR3 is TGTGCCACCAGCAATACTACGTTCTCCTACAATGAGCAGTTCTTC.

This clone was seen a handful of times. The chain employs TRBV12-5 and TRBJ1-1; the D gene is possibly TRBD1 (6 bases). The CDR3 sequence is 13 residues long. V dropped 5 bases and J dropped 4 bases, with 11 bases sitting between them. CDR1 is LGHNT, CDR2 FRNRAP, per germline. CDR3 DNA: TGTGCTAGTGGTCCCAGGGGTGCCACTGAAGCTTTCTTT. Protein sequence: CASGPRGATEAFF.

The gene calls are TRBV7-9 and TRBJ2-2; tentative D call: TRBD2 (6 bases). Germline V gene data show CDR1 as SEHNR and CDR2 as FQNEAQ (reference sequence). The V gene lost 5 bases and the J gene lost 4 bases, with 14 bases spanning the gap. The CDR3 extends over 15 amino acids. The CDR3 region is CASSPRDFPTGELFF. The CDR3 DNA reads TGTGCCAGCAGCCCCCGGGACTTCCCCACCGGGGAGCTGTTTTTT.

The DNA for the CDR3 is TGTGCCAGCAGCCAGAACGGGCAGGGGGCTGATGGCTACACCTTC. This codes for CASSQNGQGADGYTF. The chain recombines TRBV13 with TRBJ1-2, with 8 bases fitting TRBD1. V was pared by 5 bases and J by 6 bases, with 11 bases of the junction left unmatched. CDR3 length: 15 amino acids. The germline gives CDR1 PRHDT, CDR2 FYEKMQ (reference sequence).

The V call is TRBV29-1, the J call TRBJ1-4; D is undetermined. With 0 bases removed from V and 0 bases from J, the gap between germline ends came to 11 bases. This CDR3 has 16 residues. Germline CDR1 SQVTM, CDR2 ANQGSEA. The CDR3 protein is CSVEEGTDPTNEKLFF. As DNA, the CDR3 is TGCAGCGTTGAAGAGGGTACGGACCCAACTAATGAAAAACTGTTTTTT.

This clone was detected a few times. The chain combines TRBV30 with TRBJ1-1, with D possibly matching TRBD1 (5 bases). Trimming shortened V by 5 bases and J by 10 bases, and 23 bases separated the two germline ends. Germline lookup yields CDR1 GTSNPN and CDR2 SVGIG (reference sequence). The CDR3 extends over 14 amino acids. The CDR3 nucleotides are TGTGCCTGGGAGCCCGGCAGGGAAGTCTTTCGAGCTTTCTTT. Its translation is CAWEPGREVFRAFF.

The J gene is TRBJ2-7, the V gene TRBV2; TRBD2 matches 11 bases. The V gene's germline CDR1 is SNHLY and CDR2 FYNNEI. The CDR3 is made up of 16 amino acids. Trimming cost V 10 bases and J 6 bases; bases outside gene matches: 17. CDR3 DNA sequence: TGTGCCACCCTTAGCGGGGGGGCCAGTTCGTCTACCGAGCAGTACTTC. Protein: CATLSGGASSSTEQYF. The full variable domain, rest sourced from reference TRBV2 and TRBJ2-7, is EPEVTQTPSHQVTQMGQEVILRCVPISNHLYFYWYRQILGQKVEFLVSFYNNEISEKSEIFDDQFSVERPDGSNFTLKIRSTKLEDSAMYFCATLSGGASSSTEQYFGPGTRLTVT.

The chain couples TRBV5-1 to TRBJ1-1; D unclear. V gave up 0 bases and J gave up 1 base, with 13 bases separating them. CDR1 and CDR2 (germline): SGHRS, YFSETQ. This CDR3 spans 16 amino acids. The CDR3 loop is CASSLAGSYGNTEAFF. The CDR3 DNA follows: TGCGCCAGCAGCTTGGCGGGGTCCTACGGGAACACTGAAGCTTTCTTT. The variable domain in full, with the rest retrieved from reference TRBV5-1 and TRBJ1-1, is KAGVTQTPRYLIKTRGQQVTLSCSPISGHRSVSWYQQTPGQGLQFLFEYFSETQRNKGNFPGRFSGRQFSNSRSEMNVSTLELGDSALYLCASSLAGSYGNTEAFFGQGTRLTVV.

This chain links TRBV5-1 with TRBJ1-4; D is ambiguous. This CDR3 is built from 14 residues. Trimming took 2 bases from V and 0 from J, leaving 5 bases between them. The germline V gene has CDR1 SGHRS and CDR2 YFSETQ. The CDR3, as DNA: TGCGCCAGCAGCTTCGGGGCAACTAATGAAAAACTGTTTTTT. This translates into CASSFGATNEKLFF.

J is TRBJ1-5 and V is TRBV10-2, with 11 bases identical to TRBD1. Looked up from germline, CDR1 is WSHSY and CDR2 is SAAADI. The CDR3 length is 14 residues. The trim removed 8 bases at V and 6 bases at J, leaving 6 bases unmatched. The CDR3 sequence: CASRTGGAGQPQHF. The CDR3 nucleotides read TGCGCCAGCCGGACAGGGGGCGCCGGTCAGCCCCAGCATTTT.

The rearrangement links TRBV4-2 to TRBJ2-6; D gene ambiguous. Germline V gene sequence: CDR1 LGHNA, CDR2 YNFKEQ. The CDR3 extends over 13 amino acids. The V and J ends lost 4 bases and 0 bases respectively, with 1 base between them. CDR3: CASSPSGANVLTF. CDR3 coding DNA: TGTGCCAGCAGCCCCTCTGGGGCCAACGTCCTGACTTTC.

The rearrangement joins TRBV6-6 to TRBJ1-3; D not certain. V was pared by 0 bases and J by 0 bases, with 9 bases between. CDR1 and CDR2 (germline): MNHNY, SVGAGI (reference sequence). This CDR3 has 16 residues. In DNA, the CDR3 is TGTGCCAGCAGTTACTCGTCGGCGCGCTCTGGAAACACCATATATTTT. This encodes CASSYSSARSGNTIYF.

This clone was seen a few times. The chain employs TRBV5-4 and TRBJ2-5, with a weak D call TRBD2 (5 bases). Trimming pared 0 bases from V and 7 bases from J, leaving 7 bases between. The CDR3 is 12 residues long. In germline, CDR1 is SGHNT, CDR2 YYREEE (reference sequence). The CDR3 reads CASSLVRGTQYF. CDR3 DNA: TGTGCCAGCAGCTTGGTCCGGGGGACCCAGTACTTC.

The gene calls are TRBV7-2 and TRBJ2-5; 8 bases map to TRBD2. The end of the DNA fits TRBJ2-7 better, so the J call may be wrong. The CDR3 extends over 15 amino acids. Germline CDR1 and CDR2: SGHTA and FQGNSA. CDR3 in amino acids: CASSPVRGVPYEQYF. Written as DNA, the CDR3 is TGTGCCAGCAGCCCAGTGCGGGGGGTCCCTTACGAGCAGTACTTC.

This clone occurred a few times. The chain has TRBV18 and TRBJ1-5; no reliable D call. Germline V gene sequence: CDR1 KGHSH, CDR2 LQKENI. V was clipped by 4 bases and J by 2 bases, with 9 bases between them. This CDR3 has 14 residues. CDR3 nucleotide sequence: TGTGCCAGCTCACGGGGAAAGGGCAATCAGCCCCAGCATTTT. Amino acids: CASSRGKGNQPQHF.

V gene TRBV6-1 combines with J gene TRBJ1-2, with 8 bases lining up with TRBD1. Germline loops: CDR1 MNHNS, CDR2 SASEGT. The CDR3 has 15 amino acids. With V trimmed by 1 base and J by 5 bases, 6 bases remained unmatched. The DNA of the CDR3 is TGTGCCAGCAGTGAAGGTGCAGGGGGCATTTATGGCTACACCTTC. Its protein is CASSEGAGGIYGYTF.

V usage is TRBV7-2 and J usage is TRBJ2-3, with D possibly matching TRBD2 (6 bases). This CDR3 contains 12 residues. Per germline, CDR1 SGHTA and CDR2 FQGNSA. V lost 1 base to trimming and J lost 10 bases, with 9 bases between them. The CDR3 region is CASSLEAGPQYF. The CDR3 bases are TGTGCCAGCAGCTTAGAGGCGGGGCCGCAGTATTTT.

The V and J genes are TRBV11-3 and TRBJ2-6; 8 bases match TRBD1. The V gene end was trimmed by 8 bases and the J gene end by 0 bases; junction bases not matched to a gene: 6. Per the germline V gene, CDR1 is SGHNT and CDR2 is YENEEA. The CDR3 extends over 16 amino acids. Written as DNA, the CDR3 is TGTGCCAGCCCCCAGGGGGCGAGCTCTGGGGCCAACGTCCTGACTTTC. Protein sequence: CASPQGASSGANVLTF.

This chain joins TRBV6-5 and TRBJ1-1, with D possibly being TRBD1 (5 bases). V shed 5 bases and J shed 11 bases, with 18 bases lying between them. Germline V gene data show CDR1 as MNHEY and CDR2 as SVGAGI. The CDR3 consists of 13 residues. CDR3 sequence: CASSPFSGQAAFF. CDR3 nucleotide sequence: TGTGCCAGCAGTCCATTCTCAGGGCAGGCGGCTTTCTTT.

The gene calls are TRBV11-2 and TRBJ2-1, with D perhaps matching TRBD2 (5 bases). Looked up from germline, CDR1 is SGHAT and CDR2 is FQNNGV. This CDR3 is built from 14 residues. V shed 6 bases and J shed 6 bases, with 15 bases lying between them. In nucleotides, the CDR3 is TGTGCCAGCAGAGGACCTTCGAGCGGCAATGAGCAGTTCTTC. This gives the protein CASRGPSSGNEQFF.

This clone turned up a few times. The chain uses TRBV19 and TRBJ1-1; 9 positions agree with TRBD1. The V and J ends lost 5 bases and 3 bases, in that order; junction bases with no gene match: 10. CDR1 is LNHDA, CDR2 SQIVND, per germline (reference sequence). The CDR3 is made up of 16 amino acids. For the CDR3, the DNA is TGTGCCAGTAGTCTATCTATGGGGACAGGGTACACTGAAGCTTTCTTT. Translating gives CASSLSMGTGYTEAFF.